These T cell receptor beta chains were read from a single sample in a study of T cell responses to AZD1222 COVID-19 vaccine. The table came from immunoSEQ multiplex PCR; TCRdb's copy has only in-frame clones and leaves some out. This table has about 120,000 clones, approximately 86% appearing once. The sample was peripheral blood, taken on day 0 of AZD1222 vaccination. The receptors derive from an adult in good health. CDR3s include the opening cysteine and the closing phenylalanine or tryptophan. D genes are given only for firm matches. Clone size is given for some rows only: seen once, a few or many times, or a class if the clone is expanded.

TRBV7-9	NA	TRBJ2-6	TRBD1	TGTGCCAGCAGCTTAGGGACAGGGGGCTCTGGGGCCAACGTCCTGACTTTC	CASSLGTGGSGANVLTF
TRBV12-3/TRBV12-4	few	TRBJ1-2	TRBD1	TGTGCCAGCAGTTCGCGACAGGGCTATGGCTACACCTTC	CASSSRQGYGYTF
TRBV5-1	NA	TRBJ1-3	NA	TGCGCCAGCAGCGTTATGCCACGGCCTGGAAACACCATATATTTT	CASSVMPRPGNTIYF
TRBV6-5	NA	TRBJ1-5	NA	TGTGCCAGCAGCCTCTTTGCTGGTCAGCCCCAGCATTTT	CASSLFAGQPQHF
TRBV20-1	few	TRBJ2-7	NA	TGCAGTGCCCCAAGTCGGGACGAGCAGTACTTC	CSAPSRDEQYF
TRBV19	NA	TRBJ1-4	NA	TGTGCCAGTAGTGAACAGGGAGGCTTCCAAAAACTGTTTTTT	CASSEQGGFQKLFF
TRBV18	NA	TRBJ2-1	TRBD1	TGTGCCAGCTCCTCAGGGGGACCCAATGAGCAGTTCTTC	CASSSGGPNEQFF
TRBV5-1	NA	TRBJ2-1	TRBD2	TGCGCCAGCAGCTTGGCCTGGACTAGCGGGTACAATGAGCAGTTCTTC	CASSLAWTSGYNEQFF
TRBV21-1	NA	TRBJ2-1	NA	TGTGCCAGCAGCAAAGTGGTTAGCGGGGACTCCTACAATGAGCAGTTCTTC	CASSKVVSGDSYNEQFF
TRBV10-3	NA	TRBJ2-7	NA	TGTGCCATCAGGAGGGACGGAGGAGGTGGCGAGCAGTACTTC	CAIRRDGGGGEQYF